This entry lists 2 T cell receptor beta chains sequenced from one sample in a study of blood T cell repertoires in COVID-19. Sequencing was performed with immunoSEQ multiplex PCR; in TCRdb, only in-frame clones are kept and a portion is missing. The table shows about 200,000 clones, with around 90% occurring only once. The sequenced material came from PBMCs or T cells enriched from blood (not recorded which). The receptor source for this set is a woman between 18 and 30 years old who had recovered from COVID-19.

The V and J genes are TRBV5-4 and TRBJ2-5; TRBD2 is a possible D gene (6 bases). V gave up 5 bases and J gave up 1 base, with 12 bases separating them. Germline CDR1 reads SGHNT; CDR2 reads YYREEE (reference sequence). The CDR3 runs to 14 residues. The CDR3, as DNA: TGTGCCAGCAGTAATCGGGGGACCCAAGAGACCCAGTACTTC. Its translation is CASSNRGTQETQYF. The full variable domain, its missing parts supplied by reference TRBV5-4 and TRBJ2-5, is ETGVTQSPTHLIKTRGQQVTLRCSSQSGHNTVSWYQQALGQGPQFIFQYYREEENGRGNFPPRFSGLQFPNYSSELNVNALELDDSALYLCASSNRGTQETQYFGPGTRLLVL.

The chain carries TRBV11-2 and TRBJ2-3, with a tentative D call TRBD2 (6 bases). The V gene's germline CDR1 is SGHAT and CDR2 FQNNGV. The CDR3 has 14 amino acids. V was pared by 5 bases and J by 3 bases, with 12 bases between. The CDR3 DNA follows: TGTGCCAGCAGCCCTCGACTAGAGACAGATACGCAGTATTTT. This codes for CASSPRLETDTQYF.